The T cell receptor beta chain described here comes from a study of regulatory T cells in long-lasting Graves disease. As for time point: newly diagnosed GD, antithyroid drugs for less than 3 months. PBMC-derived RNA was used for the TCR library. General study results and limits: Public clonotype sharing was higher in persistent than newly diagnosed patients.

This clonotype was seen a few times. The antigen is unknown. The CDR3 is 15 residues long. The germline V gene has CDR1 DFQATT and CDR2 SNEGSKA (reference sequence). The J segment lost 4 bases and the V segment lost 0 bases, leaving 5 bases of the junction unmatched. Libraries of TCR beta came from iRepertoire HTBI primers plus Arm-PCR of CDR3 regions. Each CDR3 protein gets one entry after TCRdb re-called the multiplex PCR reads with MiXCR. The table shows more than 300,000 distinct CDR3 sequences, with roughly 15% occurring only once. The same specimen was also included in a second study, on T cells in Graves' hyperthyroidism and ophthalmopathy.

This chain connects TRBV20-1 to TRBJ2-7; 11 bases are a match to TRBD2. Sequenced material: peripheral blood mononuclear cells (PBMCs), taken at new diagnosis, from a patient treated with antithyroid drugs. This clonotype originated in a woman aged 18-35 years with Graves disease. The CDR3 region is CSARDGVAGGYEQYF. The CDR3, as DNA: TGCAGTGCTAGAGATGGGGTAGCGGGAGGGTACGAGCAGTACTTC.